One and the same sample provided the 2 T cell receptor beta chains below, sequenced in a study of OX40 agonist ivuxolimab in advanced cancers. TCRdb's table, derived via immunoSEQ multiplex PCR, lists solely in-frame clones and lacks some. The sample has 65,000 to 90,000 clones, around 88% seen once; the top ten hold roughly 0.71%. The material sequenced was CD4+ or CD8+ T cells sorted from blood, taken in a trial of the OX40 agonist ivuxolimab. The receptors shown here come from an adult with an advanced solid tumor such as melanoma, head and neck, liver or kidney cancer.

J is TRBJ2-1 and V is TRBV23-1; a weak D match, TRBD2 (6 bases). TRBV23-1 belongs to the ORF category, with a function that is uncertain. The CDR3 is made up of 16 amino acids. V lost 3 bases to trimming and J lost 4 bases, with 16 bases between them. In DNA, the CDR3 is TGCGCCAGCAGTCACCCCCGGACTAACGAATACAATGAGCAGTTCTTC. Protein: CASSHPRTNEYNEQFF.

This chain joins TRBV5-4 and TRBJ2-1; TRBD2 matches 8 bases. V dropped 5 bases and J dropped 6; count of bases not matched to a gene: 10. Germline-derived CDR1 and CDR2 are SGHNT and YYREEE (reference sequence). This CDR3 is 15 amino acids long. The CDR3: CASRGGLSGSNEQFF. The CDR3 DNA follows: TGTGCCAGCAGGGGTGGGTTGAGCGGGAGCAATGAGCAGTTCTTC.